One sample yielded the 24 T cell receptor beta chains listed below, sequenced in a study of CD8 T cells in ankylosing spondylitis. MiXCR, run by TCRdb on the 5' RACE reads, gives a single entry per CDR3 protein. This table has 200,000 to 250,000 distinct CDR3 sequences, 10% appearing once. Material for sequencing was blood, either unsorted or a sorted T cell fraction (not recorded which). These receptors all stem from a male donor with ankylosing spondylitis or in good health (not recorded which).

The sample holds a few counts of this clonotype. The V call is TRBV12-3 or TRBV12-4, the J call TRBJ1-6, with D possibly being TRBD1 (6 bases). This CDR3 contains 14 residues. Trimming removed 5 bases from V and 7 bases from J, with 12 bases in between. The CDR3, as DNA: TGTGCCAGCAGTCTTAGGGGGGGGAATTCACCCCTCCACTTT. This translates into CASSLRGGNSPLHF.

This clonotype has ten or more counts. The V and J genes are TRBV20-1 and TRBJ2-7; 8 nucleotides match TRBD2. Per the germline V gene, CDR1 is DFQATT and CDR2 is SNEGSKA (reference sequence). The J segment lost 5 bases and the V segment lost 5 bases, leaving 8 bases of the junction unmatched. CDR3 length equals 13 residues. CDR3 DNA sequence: TGCAGTGCTCGGAGCGGGGGTCGCGACGAGCAGTACTTC. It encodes CSARSGGRDEQYF.

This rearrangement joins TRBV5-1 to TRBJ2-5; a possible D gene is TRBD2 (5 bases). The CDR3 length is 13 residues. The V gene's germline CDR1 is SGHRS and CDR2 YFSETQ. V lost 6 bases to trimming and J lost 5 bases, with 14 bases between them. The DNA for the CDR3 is TGCGCCAGCACCCCGGGGTTAGGGGAGACCCAGTACTTC. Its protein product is CASTPGLGETQYF.

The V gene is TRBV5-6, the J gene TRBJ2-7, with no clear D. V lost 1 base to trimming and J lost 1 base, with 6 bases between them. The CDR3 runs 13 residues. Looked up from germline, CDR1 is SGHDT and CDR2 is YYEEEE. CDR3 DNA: TGTGCCAGCAGCTTGCCCAGGTCCTACGAGCAGTACTTC. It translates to CASSLPRSYEQYF.

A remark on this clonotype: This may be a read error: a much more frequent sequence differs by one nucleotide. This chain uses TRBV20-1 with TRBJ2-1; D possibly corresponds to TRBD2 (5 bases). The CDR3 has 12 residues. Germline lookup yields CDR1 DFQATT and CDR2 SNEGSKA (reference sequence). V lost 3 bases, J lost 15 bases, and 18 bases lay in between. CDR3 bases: TGCAGTGCTAGGACTACCGGGTCTAGTGTGTTCTTC. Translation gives CSARTTGSSVFF.

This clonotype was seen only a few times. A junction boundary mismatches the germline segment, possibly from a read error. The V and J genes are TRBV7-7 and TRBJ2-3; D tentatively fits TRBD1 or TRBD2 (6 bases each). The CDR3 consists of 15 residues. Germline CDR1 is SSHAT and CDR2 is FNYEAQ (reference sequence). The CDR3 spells CASSLGGTSTDTQYF. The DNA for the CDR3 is TGTGCTAGCAGCTTAGGGGGGACAAGCACAGATACGCAGTATTTT.

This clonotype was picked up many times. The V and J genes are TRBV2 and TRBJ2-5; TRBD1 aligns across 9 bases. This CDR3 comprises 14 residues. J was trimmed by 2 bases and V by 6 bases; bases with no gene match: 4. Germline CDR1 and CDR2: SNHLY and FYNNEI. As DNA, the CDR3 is TGTGCCAGCAGGGACAGGGGAGGACAAGAGACCCAGTACTTC. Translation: CASRDRGGQETQYF.

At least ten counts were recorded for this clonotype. DNA for the CDR3: TGCAGTGCTAGCACTAGCGGGGGCGATGAGCAGTTCTTC. Translating it yields CSASTSGGDEQFF. The chain joins TRBV20-1 to TRBJ2-1, with 11 bases matching TRBD2. This CDR3 spans 13 amino acids. Germline assignment: CDR1 DFQATT and CDR2 SNEGSKA (reference sequence). J was trimmed by 8 bases and V by 3 bases; bases with no gene match: 3.

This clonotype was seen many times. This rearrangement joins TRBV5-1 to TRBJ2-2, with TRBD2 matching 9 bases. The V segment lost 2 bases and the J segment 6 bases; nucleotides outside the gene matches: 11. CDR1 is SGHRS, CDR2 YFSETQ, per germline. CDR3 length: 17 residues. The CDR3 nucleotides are TGCGCCAGCAGCTTACCCACTGGCGGGGGGGCTTCCGGGGAGCTGTTTTTT. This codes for CASSLPTGGGASGELFF.

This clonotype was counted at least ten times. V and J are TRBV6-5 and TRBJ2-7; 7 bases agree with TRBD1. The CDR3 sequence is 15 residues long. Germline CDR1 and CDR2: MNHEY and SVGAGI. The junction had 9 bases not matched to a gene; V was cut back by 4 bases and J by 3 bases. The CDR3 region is CASSSFGQAVYEQYF. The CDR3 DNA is TGTGCCAGCAGTTCCTTCGGACAGGCGGTCTACGAGCAGTACTTC.

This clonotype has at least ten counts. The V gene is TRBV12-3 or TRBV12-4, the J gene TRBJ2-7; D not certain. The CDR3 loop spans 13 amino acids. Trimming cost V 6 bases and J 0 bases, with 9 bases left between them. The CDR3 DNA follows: TGTGCCAGCAGAGTAAAAAGCTCCTACGAGCAGTACTTC. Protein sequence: CASRVKSSYEQYF.

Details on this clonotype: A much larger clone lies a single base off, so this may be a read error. The CDR3 bases are TGCGCCAGCAGCACCTCAGGGGGCATGAACACTGAAGCTCTCTTT. Translation: CASSTSGGMNTEALF. The chain employs TRBV5-1 and TRBJ1-1; 8 nucleotides match TRBD1. Germline-derived CDR1 and CDR2 are SGHRS and YFSETQ. There are 15 residues in the CDR3.

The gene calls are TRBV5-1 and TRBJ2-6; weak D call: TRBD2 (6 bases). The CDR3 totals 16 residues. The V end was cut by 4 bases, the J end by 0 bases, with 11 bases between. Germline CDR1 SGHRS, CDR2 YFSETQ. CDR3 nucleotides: TGCGCCAGCAGCGGGACGGGGGTCTCTGGGGCCAACGTCCTGACTTTC. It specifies CASSGTGVSGANVLTF.

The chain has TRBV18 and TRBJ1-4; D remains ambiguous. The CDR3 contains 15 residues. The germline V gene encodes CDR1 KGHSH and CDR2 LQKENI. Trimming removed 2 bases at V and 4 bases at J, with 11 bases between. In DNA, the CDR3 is TGTGCCAGCTCACCAGAGACACTACGTAATGAAAAACTGTTTTTT. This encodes CASSPETLRNEKLFF.

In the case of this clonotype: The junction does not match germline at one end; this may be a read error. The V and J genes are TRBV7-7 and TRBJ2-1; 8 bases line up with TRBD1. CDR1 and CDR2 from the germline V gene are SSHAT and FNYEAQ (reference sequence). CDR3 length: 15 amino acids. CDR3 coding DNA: TGTGCTAGCAGCCAGGGGGCTACCTCCTACAATGAGCAGTTCTTC. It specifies CASSQGATSYNEQFF.

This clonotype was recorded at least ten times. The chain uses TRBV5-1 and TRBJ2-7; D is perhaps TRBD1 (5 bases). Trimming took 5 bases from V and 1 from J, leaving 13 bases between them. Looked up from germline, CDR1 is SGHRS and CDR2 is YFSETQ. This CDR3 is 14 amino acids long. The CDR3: CASSGQGSSYEQYF. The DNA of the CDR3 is TGCGCCAGCAGTGGTCAGGGTTCTTCCTACGAGCAGTACTTC.

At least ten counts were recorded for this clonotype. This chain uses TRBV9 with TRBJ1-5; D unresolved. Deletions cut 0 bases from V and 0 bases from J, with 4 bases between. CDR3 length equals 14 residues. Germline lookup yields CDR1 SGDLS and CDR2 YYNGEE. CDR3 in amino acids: CASSVGNSNQPQHF. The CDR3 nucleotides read TGTGCCAGCAGCGTAGGTAATAGCAATCAGCCCCAGCATTTT.

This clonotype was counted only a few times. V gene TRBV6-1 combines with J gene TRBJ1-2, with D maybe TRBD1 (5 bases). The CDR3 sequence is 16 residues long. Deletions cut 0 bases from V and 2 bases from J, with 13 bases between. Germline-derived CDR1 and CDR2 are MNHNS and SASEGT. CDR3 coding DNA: TGTGCCAGCAGTGAAGCGCTGGGGGGAATCAACTATGGCTACACCTTC. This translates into CASSEALGGINYGYTF.

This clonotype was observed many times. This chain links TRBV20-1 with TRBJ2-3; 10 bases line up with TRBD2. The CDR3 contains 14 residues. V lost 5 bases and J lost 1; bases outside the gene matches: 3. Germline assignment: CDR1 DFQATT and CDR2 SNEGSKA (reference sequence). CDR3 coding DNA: TGCAGTGCTGGCACTAGCGGGGGCACAGATACGCAGTATTTT. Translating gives CSAGTSGGTDTQYF.

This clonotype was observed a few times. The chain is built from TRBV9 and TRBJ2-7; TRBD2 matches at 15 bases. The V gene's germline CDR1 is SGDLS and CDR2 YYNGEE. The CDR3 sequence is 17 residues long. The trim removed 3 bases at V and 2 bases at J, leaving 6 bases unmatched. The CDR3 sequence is CASSEGLAGGAPYEQYF. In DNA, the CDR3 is TGTGCCAGCAGCGAAGGACTAGCGGGGGGGGCCCCCTACGAGCAGTACTTC.

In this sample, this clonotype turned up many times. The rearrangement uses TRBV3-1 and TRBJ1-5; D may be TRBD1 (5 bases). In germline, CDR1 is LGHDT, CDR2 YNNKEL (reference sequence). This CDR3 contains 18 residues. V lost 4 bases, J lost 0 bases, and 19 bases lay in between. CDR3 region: CASSLSRGRSYSNQPQHF. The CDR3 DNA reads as TGTGCCAGCAGCCTCTCCCGGGGACGGAGCTATAGCAATCAGCCCCAGCATTTT.

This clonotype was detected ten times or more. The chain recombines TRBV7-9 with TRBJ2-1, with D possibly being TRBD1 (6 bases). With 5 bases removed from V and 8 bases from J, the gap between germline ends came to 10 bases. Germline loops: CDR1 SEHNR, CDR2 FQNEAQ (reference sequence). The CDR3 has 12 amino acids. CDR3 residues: CASSTQGHEQFF. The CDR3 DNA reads TGTGCCAGCAGCACACAGGGCCATGAGCAGTTCTTC.

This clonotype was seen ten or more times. For the CDR3, the DNA is TGTGCCAGCAGCGGGGGGACATATGATTATCAGCCCCAGCATTTT. Protein product: CASSGGTYDYQPQHF. The chain combines TRBV7-9 with TRBJ1-5; possible D gene TRBD1, 6 bases. V was cut by 5 bases and J by 5 bases, with 16 bases left in between. The CDR3 sequence is 15 residues long. In germline, CDR1 is SEHNR, CDR2 FQNEAQ (reference sequence).

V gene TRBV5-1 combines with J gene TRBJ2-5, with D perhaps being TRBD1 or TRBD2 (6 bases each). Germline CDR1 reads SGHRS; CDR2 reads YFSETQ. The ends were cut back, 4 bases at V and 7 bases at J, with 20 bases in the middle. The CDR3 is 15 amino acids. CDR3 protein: CASSPSAGQIGTQYF. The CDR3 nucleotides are TGCGCCAGCAGCCCTAGCGCAGGACAGATAGGGACCCAGTACTTC.